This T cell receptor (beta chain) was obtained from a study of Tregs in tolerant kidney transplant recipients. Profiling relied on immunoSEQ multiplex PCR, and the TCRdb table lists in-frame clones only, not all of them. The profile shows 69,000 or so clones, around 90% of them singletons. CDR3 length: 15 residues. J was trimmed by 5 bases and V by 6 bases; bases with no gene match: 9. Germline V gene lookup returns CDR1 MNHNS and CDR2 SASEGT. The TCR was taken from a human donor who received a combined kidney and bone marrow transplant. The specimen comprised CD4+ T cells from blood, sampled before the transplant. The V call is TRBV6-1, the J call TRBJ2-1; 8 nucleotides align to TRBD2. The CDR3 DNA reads TGTGCCAGCAGCCCAGCGGGAGCTGGGAACAATGAGCAGTTCTTC. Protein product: CASSPAGAGNNEQFF.